This TCR beta chain was observed in a study of T cells in women clearing cervical HPV infection. Study-wide results and caveats: Controls had more TRBV6-7 (approximately 0.16%) than cases (approximately 0.11%). Associations may precede or follow infection; HPV-specific or memory T cells were not isolated.

Genomic DNA, averaging around 1,200 ng per sample, yielded TCR beta CDR3 via immunoSEQ. Using immunoSEQ multiplex PCR, the repertoire was profiled, and TCRdb retains in-frame clones only, with some absent. The listing contains about 19,000 clones. Details on this clone: Its target is not known. The read falls 3 residues short of the CDR3 end, and the missing part is taken from the germline J gene.

The CDR3 extends over 14 amino acids. Germline V gives CDR1 SGHTA, CDR2 FQGNSA. The sample taken for sequencing was blood buffy coat. This rearrangement joins TRBV7-2 to TRBJ1-2; D remains ambiguous. The receptor was derived from a woman between 18 and 75 years old with a cervical HPV16 infection that either progressed to CIN3+ or cleared (not recorded which). Incomplete CDR3 DNA: TGTGCCAGCAGCTTTCGCCAGACTCTCGGTACC. Translation: CASSFRQTLGT. From start to end, the CDR3 is CASSFRQTLGTYTF.